The next 8 T cell receptor beta chains were all read from a single sample in a study of T cell responses to AZD1222 COVID-19 vaccine. Sequencing was performed with immunoSEQ multiplex PCR; in TCRdb, only in-frame clones are kept and a portion is missing. The repertoire has around 150,000 clones, around 90% of them found once; the top ten carry roughly 2%. This specimen was peripheral blood, taken on day 0 of AZD1222 vaccination. The receptors here all came from an adult in good health.

J is TRBJ2-7 and V is TRBV6-1, with D uncertain. The CDR3 spans 14 residues. V dropped 0 bases and J dropped 3 bases, with 9 bases sitting between them. Germline V gene data show CDR1 as MNHNS and CDR2 as SASEGT. CDR3 loop: CASSEAGNDYEQYF. Here the CDR3 DNA reads TGTGCCAGCAGTGAAGCTGGAAACGACTACGAGCAGTACTTC.

The CDR3 nucleotides are TGTGCCAGCAGTTCTGGGGGCTATGGCTACACCTTC. Its protein is CASSSGGYGYTF. The V call is TRBV6-5, the J call TRBJ1-2; D perhaps matches TRBD1 (5 bases). There are 12 residues in the CDR3. Per the germline V gene, CDR1 is MNHEY and CDR2 is SVGAGI. Trimming removed 4 bases at V and 4 bases at J, with 7 bases between.

This clone showed up just once. The chain couples TRBV5-6 to TRBJ2-6, with D hard to call. Trimming removed 0 bases at V and 4 bases at J, with 8 bases between. This CDR3 is 15 amino acids long. The germline CDR1 and CDR2 sequences are SGHDT and YYEEEE. DNA of the CDR3: TGTGCCAGCAGCTTGGGGGCGTCGGGGGCCAACGTCCTGACTTTC. This codes for CASSLGASGANVLTF.

The chain is built from TRBV3-1 (or the pseudogene TRBV3-2) and TRBJ2-2; 9 nucleotides match TRBD1. This CDR3 has 16 amino acids. V dropped 4 bases and J dropped 2; count of bases not matched to a gene: 5. Germline V gives CDR1 LGHDT, CDR2 YNNKEL (reference sequence). The CDR3 nucleotides are TGTGCCAGCAGCCTCCGACAGGGGGTAAACACCGGGGAGCTGTTTTTT. This translates into CASSLRQGVNTGELFF.

The chain links TRBV29-1 to TRBJ2-7; D not resolved. V lost 5 bases and J lost 0, with 11 bases in between. There are 13 residues in the CDR3. Germline CDR1 is SQVTM and CDR2 is ANQGSEA. In DNA form, the CDR3 reads TGCAGCGTTCTTGCAACTATCTCCTACGAGCAGTACTTC. Its protein product is CSVLATISYEQYF.

V gene TRBV10-1 combines with J gene TRBJ1-2; D not certain. Trimming left V 4 bases short and J 2 bases short, with 14 bases between. This CDR3 region has 15 residues. Germline V gene data show CDR1 as WNHNN and CDR2 as SYGVQD (reference sequence). CDR3 protein: CASSGGPPGNYGYTF. DNA for the CDR3: TGCGCCAGCAGTGGCGGACCGCCGGGGAACTATGGCTACACCTTC.

The chain recombines TRBV27 with TRBJ2-7; D may be TRBD1 (6 bases). Germline lookup yields CDR1 MNHEY and CDR2 SMNVEV (reference sequence). This CDR3 contains 12 residues. Trimming pared 4 bases from V and 8 bases from J, leaving 12 bases between. CDR3 protein: CASSSPGQQQYF. In nucleotides, the CDR3 is TGTGCCAGCAGTTCCCCGGGACAACAGCAGTACTTC.

The genes are TRBV4-2 and TRBJ1-1, with D hard to call. Germline CDR1 LGHNA, CDR2 YNFKEQ. The CDR3 is 14 amino acids. The ends were cut back, 1 base at V and 1 base at J, with 7 bases in the middle. The CDR3 spells CASSQVIGNTEAFF. CDR3 DNA sequence: TGTGCCAGCAGCCAAGTTATTGGGAACACTGAAGCTTTCTTT.